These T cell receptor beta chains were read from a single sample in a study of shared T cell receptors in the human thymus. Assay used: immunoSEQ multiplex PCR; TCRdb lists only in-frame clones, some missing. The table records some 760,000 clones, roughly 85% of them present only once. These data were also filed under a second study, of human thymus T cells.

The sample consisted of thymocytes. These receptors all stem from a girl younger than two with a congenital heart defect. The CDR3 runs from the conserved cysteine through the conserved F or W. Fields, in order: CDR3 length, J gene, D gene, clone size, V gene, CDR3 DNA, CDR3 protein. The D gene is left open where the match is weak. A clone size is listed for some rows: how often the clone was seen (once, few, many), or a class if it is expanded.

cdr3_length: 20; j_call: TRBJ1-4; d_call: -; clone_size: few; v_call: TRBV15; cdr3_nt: TGTGCCACCAGCAGAGTGTCGCGGGGTGGTCCTTTTGCAACTAATGAAAAACTGTTTTTT; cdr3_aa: CATSRVSRGGPFATNEKLFF
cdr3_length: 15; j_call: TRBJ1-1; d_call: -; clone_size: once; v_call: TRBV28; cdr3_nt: TGTGCCAGCACCCTTTTGGGTGGCCCGGGGACTGAAGCTTTCTTT; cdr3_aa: CASTLLGGPGTEAFF
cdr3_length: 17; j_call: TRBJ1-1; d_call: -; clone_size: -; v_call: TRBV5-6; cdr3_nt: TGTGCCAGCAGCTTGAGAAGACGGAGAACGAGGAACACTGAAGCTTTCTTT; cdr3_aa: CASSLRRRRTRNTEAFF
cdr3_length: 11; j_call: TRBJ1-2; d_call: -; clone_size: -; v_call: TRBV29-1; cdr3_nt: TGCAGCGCCAGGGGTGCAGATGGCTACACCTTC; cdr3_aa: CSARGADGYTF
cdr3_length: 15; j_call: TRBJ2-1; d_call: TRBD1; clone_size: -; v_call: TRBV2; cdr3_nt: TGTGCCAGCAGTGAGGGACAGCGGAAAGGCAATGAGCAGTTCTTC; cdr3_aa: CASSEGQRKGNEQFF
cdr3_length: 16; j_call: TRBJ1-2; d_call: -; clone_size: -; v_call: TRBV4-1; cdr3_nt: TGCGCCAGCAGCCAAGCCGTGTTCGGGAAGTTGTATGGCTACACCTTC; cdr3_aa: CASSQAVFGKLYGYTF
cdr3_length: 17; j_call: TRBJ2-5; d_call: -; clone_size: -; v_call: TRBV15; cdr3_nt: TGTGCCACCAGCAGCCAATGGGCGGGGAAGCGGCAAGAGACCCAGTACTTC; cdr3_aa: CATSSQWAGKRQETQYF
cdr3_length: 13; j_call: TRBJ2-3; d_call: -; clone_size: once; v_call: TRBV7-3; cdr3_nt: TGTGCCAGCAGCCCCCGAGGGGGTGATACGCAGTATTTT; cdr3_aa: CASSPRGGDTQYF
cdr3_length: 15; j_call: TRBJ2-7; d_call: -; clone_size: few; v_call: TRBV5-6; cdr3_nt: TGTGCCAGCAGCTTAAGGGGGGGGGAGCCCTACGAGCAGTACTTC; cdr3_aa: CASSLRGGEPYEQYF
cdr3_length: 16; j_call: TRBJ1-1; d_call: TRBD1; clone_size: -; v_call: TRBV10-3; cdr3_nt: TGTGCCATCAGTGCTCAGGGGGTGCTTCCGAACACTGAAGCTTTCTTT; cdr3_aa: CAISAQGVLPNTEAFF
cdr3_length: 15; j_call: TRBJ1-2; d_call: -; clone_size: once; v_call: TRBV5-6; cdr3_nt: TGTGCCAGCAGCTTGTACGACAGGAGTAACTATGGCTACACCTTC; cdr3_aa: CASSLYDRSNYGYTF
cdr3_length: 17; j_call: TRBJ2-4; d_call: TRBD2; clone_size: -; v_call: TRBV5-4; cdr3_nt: TGTGCCAGCAGCTTTGGACTAGCGGGGGGGGCCAAAAACATTCAGTACTTC; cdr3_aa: CASSFGLAGGAKNIQYF
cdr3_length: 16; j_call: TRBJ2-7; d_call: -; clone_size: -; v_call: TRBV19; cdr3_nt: TGTGCCAGTAGTATCGGGGTCCACAGAAGCTCCTACGAGCAGTACTTC; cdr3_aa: CASSIGVHRSSYEQYF
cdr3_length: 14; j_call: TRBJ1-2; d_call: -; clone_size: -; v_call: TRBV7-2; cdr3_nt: TGTGCCAGCAGCCCCCTGAGGGCCGGCTATGGCTACACCTTC; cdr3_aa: CASSPLRAGYGYTF
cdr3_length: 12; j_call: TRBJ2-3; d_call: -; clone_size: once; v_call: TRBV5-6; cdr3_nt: TGTGCCAGCAGCTCGGGGGCAGATACGCAGTATTTT; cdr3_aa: CASSSGADTQYF
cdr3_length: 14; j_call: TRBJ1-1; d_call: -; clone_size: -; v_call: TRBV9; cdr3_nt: TGTGCCAGCACTAACGAGGGCGTGAACACTGAAGCTTTCTTT; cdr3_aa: CASTNEGVNTEAFF
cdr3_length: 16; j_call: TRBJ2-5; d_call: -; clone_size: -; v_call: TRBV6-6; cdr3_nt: TGTGCCAGCAGCCCTGAGACGAGGGTAACGGGGGAGACCCAGTACTTC; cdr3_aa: CASSPETRVTGETQYF
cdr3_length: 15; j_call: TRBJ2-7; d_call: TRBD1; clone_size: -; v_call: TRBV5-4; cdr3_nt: TGTGCCAGCAGATTGGGAGGGACAGGGGCCTACGAGCAGTACTTC; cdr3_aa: CASRLGGTGAYEQYF
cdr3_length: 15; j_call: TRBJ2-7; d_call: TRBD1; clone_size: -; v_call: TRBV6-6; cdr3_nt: TGTGCCAGCGTCCACTATAGGGACAGGCCCTACGAGCAGTACTTC; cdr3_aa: CASVHYRDRPYEQYF
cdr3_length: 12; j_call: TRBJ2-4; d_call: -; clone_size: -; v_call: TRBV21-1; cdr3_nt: TGTGCCAGCAGCCTCCCAAAGGACAGGGAATACTTC; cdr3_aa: CASSLPKDREYF
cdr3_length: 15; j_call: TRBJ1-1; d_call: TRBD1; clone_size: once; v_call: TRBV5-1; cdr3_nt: TGCGCCAGCAGCTTCACTACGGACAGGGGCACTGAAGCTTTCTTT; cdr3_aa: CASSFTTDRGTEAFF
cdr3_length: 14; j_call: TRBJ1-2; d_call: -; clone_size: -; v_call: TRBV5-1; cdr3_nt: TGCGCCAGCAGCTTGCGAGGGAAAAATAATGGCTACACCTTC; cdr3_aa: CASSLRGKNNGYTF
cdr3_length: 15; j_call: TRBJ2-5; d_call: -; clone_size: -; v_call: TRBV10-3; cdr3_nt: TGTGCCATCAGTGACCGACGCGGGGAGGTAGAGACCCAGTACTTC; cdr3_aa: CAISDRRGEVETQYF